The 25 T cell receptor beta chains presented below share a single source sample, sequenced in a study of T-cell reconstitution after alpha-beta-depleted transplantation in children. Unique molecular identifiers were incorporated during preparation of the TCRbeta library. TCRdb re-analysed the PCR reads in MiXCR, keeping a single row per CDR3 protein. This table holds about 440,000 distinct CDR3 sequences, about 40% found once. Sequenced here: PBMCs, sampled before TCRalphabeta/CD19-depleted stem cell transplant. Source of these receptors: a girl aged 2-10 years with aplastic anemia, due to receive a stem cell transplant.

A few counts support this clonotype. The rearrangement links TRBV19 to TRBJ1-1; D ambiguous. V was clipped by 6 bases and J by 3 bases, with 14 bases between them. The CDR3 loop spans 14 amino acids. Germline-derived CDR1 and CDR2 are LNHDA and SQIVND (reference sequence). In nucleotides, the CDR3 is TGTGCCAGTAGCTCCCATGATGGGTACACTGAAGCTTTCTTT. It specifies CASSSHDGYTEAFF. The full variable domain, in which reference TRBV19 and TRBJ1-1 provide the parts outside the CDR3, is DGGITQSPKYLFRKEGQNVTLSCEQNLNHDAMYWYRQDPGQGLRLIYYSQIVNDFQKGDIAEGYSVSREKKESFPLTVTSAQKNPTAFYLCASSSHDGYTEAFFGQGTRLTVV.

In its sample, this clonotype was seen a few times. The rearrangement uses TRBV12-5 and TRBJ2-1, with no clear D. The germline V gene has CDR1 LGHNT and CDR2 FRNRAP. This CDR3 contains 11 residues. Trimming pared 4 bases from V and 8 bases from J, leaving 6 bases between. The chain's CDR3 is CASGWVDEQFF. For the CDR3, the DNA is TGTGCTAGTGGTTGGGTCGATGAGCAGTTCTTC. Full variable domain (missing parts from reference TRBV12-5 and TRBJ2-1): DARVTQTPRHKVTEMGQEVTMRCQPILGHNTVFWYRQTMMQGLELLAYFRNRAPLDDSGMPKDRFSAEMPDATLATLKIQPSEPRDSAVYFCASGWVDEQFFGPGTRLTVL.

This clonotype has at least ten counts. The J gene is TRBJ2-7, the V gene TRBV7-6; 7 bases are a match to TRBD2. With 8 bases clipped from V and 1 base from J, the junction kept 5 bases outside the gene matches. Germline V lookup: CDR1 SGHVS, CDR2 FNYEAQ. There are 13 residues in the CDR3. Written as DNA, the CDR3 is TGTGCCAGCTCCCAGCGGGAATCCTACGAGCAGTACTTC. Translation gives CASSQRESYEQYF.

The V call is TRBV12-3 or TRBV12-4, the J call TRBJ2-5, with D hard to call. Trimming shortened V by 3 bases and J by 5 bases, and 13 bases separated the two germline ends. This CDR3 region has 14 residues. The CDR3 coding sequence is TGTGCCAGCAGTTTTCGTGCCCTATCGGAGACCCAGTACTTC. As protein: CASSFRALSETQYF.

The gene calls are TRBV20-1 and TRBJ2-6, with D tentatively TRBD2 (5 bases). V lost 6 bases to trimming and J lost 0 bases, with 12 bases between them. Germline CDR1 reads DFQATT; CDR2 reads SNEGSKA (reference sequence). The CDR3 is made up of 15 amino acids. CDR3 bases: TGCAGTGCCCCGAGAGGGTACTCTGGGGCCAACGTCCTGACTTTC. Its translation: CSAPRGYSGANVLTF.

Only a few counts were recorded for this clonotype. This sequence joins TRBV5-1 and TRBJ2-3; D is undetermined. This CDR3 region has 11 residues. V shed 6 bases and J shed 2 bases, with 4 bases lying between them. Germline V gives CDR1 SGHRS, CDR2 YFSETQ. The CDR3 DNA sequence: TGCGCCAGCACCAACACAGATACGCAGTATTTT. Translation gives CASTNTDTQYF.

The chain combines TRBV20-1 with TRBJ2-7; unclear D gene. This CDR3 has 10 amino acids. Germline CDR1 is DFQATT and CDR2 is SNEGSKA (reference sequence). Trimming pared 6 bases from V and 2 bases from J, leaving 5 bases between. The CDR3 region is CSAQTYEQYF. CDR3 bases: TGCAGTGCGCAAACCTACGAGCAGTACTTC.

The rearrangement links TRBV20-1 to TRBJ2-7; D is uncertain. Germline V gene data show CDR1 as DFQATT and CDR2 as SNEGSKA (reference sequence). V was cut by 0 bases and J by 7 bases, with 16 bases left in between. The CDR3 contains 14 residues. For the CDR3, the DNA is TGCAGTGCTAGAGATAGTGGGTCTTCGCAGGAGCAGTACTTC. Translation gives CSARDSGSSQEQYF.

This rearrangement joins TRBV20-1 to TRBJ2-1; the match to TRBD1 covers 9 bases. Germline lookup yields CDR1 DFQATT and CDR2 SNEGSKA (reference sequence). The V and J ends lost 8 bases and 9 bases, in that order; junction bases with no gene match: 20. This CDR3 region has 16 residues. CDR3 protein: CSYPGSGVTGGREQFF. CDR3 sequence (DNA): TGCAGTTACCCGGGGTCCGGGGTGACAGGGGGTCGTGAGCAGTTCTTC.

V and J are TRBV7-2 and TRBJ1-2; maybe TRBD1 (5 bases). The CDR3 is 15 residues long. Looked up from germline, CDR1 is SGHTA and CDR2 is FQGNSA. Between the trimmed V and J ends, which lost 1 base and 5 bases, there was a span of 14 bases. CDR3 in DNA: TGTGCCAGCAGCTTAGGCTCAGGAGGGACGTATGGCTACACCTTC. Its protein is CASSLGSGGTYGYTF. The whole variable domain, filled in from reference TRBV7-2 and TRBJ1-2, reads GAGVSQSPSNKVTEKGKDVELRCDPISGHTALYWYRQSLGQGLEFLIYFQGNSAPDKSGLPSDRFSAERTGGSVSTLTIQRTQQEDSAVYLCASSLGSGGTYGYTFGSGTRLTVV.

J is TRBJ2-4 and V is TRBV6-2 or TRBV6-3, with TRBD1 identical over 8 bases. Germline lookup yields CDR1 MNHEY and CDR2 SVGEGT. CDR3 length equals 15 residues. Trimming removed 6 bases from V and 6 bases from J; junction bases left unmatched: 10. CDR3 region: CASRRTGFGGNIQYF. The CDR3 DNA reads as TGTGCCAGCAGGCGGACAGGGTTCGGCGGAAACATTCAGTACTTC.

The chain employs TRBV5-1 and TRBJ1-2, with D perhaps matching TRBD1 (6 bases). CDR1 is SGHRS and CDR2 is YFSETQ in the germline V gene. CDR3 length equals 14 residues. The germline V and J ends were trimmed by 0 bases and 6 bases, with 12 bases remaining between them. The CDR3 sequence: CASSLAGQTNGYTF. CDR3 DNA sequence: TGCGCCAGCAGCTTGGCCGGACAGACGAATGGCTACACCTTC.

Remarks on this clonotype: An end of the junction differs from the germline gene, which may be a read error. The rearrangement uses TRBV29-1 and TRBJ2-1; D is perhaps TRBD1 (5 bases). The CDR3 length is 11 residues. The germline V gene encodes CDR1 SQVTM and CDR2 ANQGSEA. CDR3 in amino acids: CSVRAGNEQLF. DNA of the CDR3: TGCAGCGTCCGGGCAGGGAATGAGCAGCTCTTC.

This clonotype showed up many times. The chain is built from TRBV5-1 and TRBJ1-2; 8 bases fit TRBD1. The CDR3 sequence is 14 residues long. The V segment lost 4 bases and the J segment 5 bases; nucleotides outside the gene matches: 7. Germline V gene data show CDR1 as SGHRS and CDR2 as YFSETQ. The CDR3 nucleotides are TGCGCCAGCAGCGAGTTGGGACAGGATTATGGCTACACCTTC. Translating gives CASSELGQDYGYTF.

This rearrangement joins TRBV5-1 to TRBJ2-7; D is unresolved. CDR1 is SGHRS, CDR2 YFSETQ, per germline. V lost 0 bases and J 3 bases, leaving 7 bases between the germline ends. The CDR3 consists of 13 residues. The CDR3 coding sequence is TGCGCCAGCAGCTTGGCCACTAACTACGAGCAGTACTTC. This codes for CASSLATNYEQYF.

In its sample, this clonotype was seen a few times. CDR3 residues: CASSSSSPYNEQFF. As DNA, the CDR3 is TGCGCCAGCAGCTCCAGCTCCCCATACAATGAGCAGTTCTTC. The chain uses TRBV5-1 and TRBJ2-1; D remains ambiguous. The germline CDR1 and CDR2 sequences are SGHRS and YFSETQ. Trimming took off 3 bases at V and 4 bases at J, with 11 bases between the two ends. The CDR3 has 14 amino acids.

This sequence joins TRBV6-5 and TRBJ2-7, with 7 bases matching TRBD1. Trimming cost V 4 bases and J 3 bases; bases outside gene matches: 12. Germline V gene lookup returns CDR1 MNHEY and CDR2 SVGAGI. The CDR3 sequence is 16 residues long. CDR3 residues: CASSSRLDRASYEQYF. The CDR3 DNA reads TGTGCCAGCAGTTCCCGATTAGACAGGGCTAGCTACGAGCAGTACTTC.

The chain uses TRBV5-8 and TRBJ2-4; 11 nucleotides line up with TRBD1. The CDR3 is 15 amino acids. Germline-derived CDR1 and CDR2 are SGHTS and YDEGEE. Trimming cost V 4 bases and J 8 bases; bases outside gene matches: 8. CDR3 nucleotide sequence: TGTGCCAGCAGCAGAATGGACAGGGGGCTGGACATTCAGTACTTC. The encoded protein is CASSRMDRGLDIQYF.

The chain combines TRBV27 with TRBJ2-7; D tentatively fits TRBD1 or TRBD2 (5 bases each). CDR3 length equals 15 residues. Germline V lookup: CDR1 MNHEY, CDR2 SMNVEV (reference sequence). Trimming took off 2 bases at V and 6 bases at J, with 17 bases between the two ends. CDR3 DNA: TGTGCCAGCAGTTTAAGGGACCTCGTAACATCCGAGCAGTACTTC. Translation gives CASSLRDLVTSEQYF.

The chain has TRBV5-5 and TRBJ2-1; TRBD1 matches at 8 bases. This CDR3 has 16 amino acids. Germline CDR1 reads SGHKS; CDR2 reads YYEKEE (reference sequence). The V segment lost 3 bases and the J segment 6 bases; nucleotides outside the gene matches: 11. CDR3 in amino acids: CASSSPPGQAPNEQFF. For the CDR3, the DNA is TGTGCCAGCAGCTCACCCCCGGGACAGGCCCCCAATGAGCAGTTCTTC. Complete variable domain (other parts from reference TRBV5-5 and TRBJ2-1): DAGVTQSPTHLIKTRGQQVTLRCSPISGHKSVSWYQQVLGQGPQFIFQYYEKEERGRGNFPDRFSARQFPNYSSELNVNALLLGDSALYLCASSSPPGQAPNEQFFGPGTRLTVL.

The chain recombines TRBV11-2 with TRBJ2-2, with D hard to call. V lost 6 bases, J lost 6 bases, and 11 bases lay in between. Germline values: CDR1 SGHAT, CDR2 FQNNGV. The CDR3 runs 13 residues. The CDR3, as DNA: TGTGCCAGCAGAACCGACTGGGCCGGGGAGCTGTTTTTT. The encoded protein is CASRTDWAGELFF.

This clonotype was recorded at least ten times. V and J are TRBV12-3 or TRBV12-4 and TRBJ2-2; 9 nucleotides match TRBD1. This CDR3 has 15 residues. The trim removed 6 bases at V and 6 bases at J, leaving 8 bases unmatched. DNA for the CDR3: TGTGCCAGCAGAGGAACAGGGGGCGAGTCCGGGGAGCTGTTTTTT. It specifies CASRGTGGESGELFF.

The V gene is TRBV4-2, the J gene TRBJ1-4; 9 positions agree with TRBD1. With 4 bases clipped from V and 7 bases from J, the junction kept 4 bases outside the gene matches. Germline CDR1 is LGHNA and CDR2 is YNFKEQ. The CDR3 is 14 amino acids. CDR3 residues: CASSPGTGSEKLFF. The CDR3 DNA reads TGTGCCAGCAGCCCGGGGACAGGGAGTGAAAAACTGTTTTTT.

This clonotype was observed a handful of times. This chain connects TRBV24-1 to TRBJ2-2; D possibly corresponds to TRBD2 (5 bases). The V and J ends lost 4 bases and 3 bases respectively, with 8 bases between them. CDR3 length: 14 residues. Looked up from germline, CDR1 is KGHDR and CDR2 is SFDVKD. The CDR3 region is CATSDSGYTGELFF. The CDR3 nucleotides read TGTGCCACCAGTGACTCGGGATACACCGGGGAGCTGTTTTTT.

This clonotype was counted at least ten times. V usage is TRBV27 and J usage is TRBJ1-1; no clear D. The V gene lost 2 bases and the J gene lost 1 base, with 5 bases spanning the gap. This CDR3 is 13 amino acids long. The germline V gene encodes CDR1 MNHEY and CDR2 SMNVEV (reference sequence). The CDR3 DNA sequence: TGTGCCAGCAGTTTACGGAGGAACACTGAAGCTTTCTTT. Encoded protein: CASSLRRNTEAFF.